This TCR beta chain was sequenced for a study of blood T cell dynamics during melanoma immunotherapy. About the study: First-line therapy was either pembrolizumab or nivolumab with ipilimumab for metastatic melanoma. Study-level findings and limits: Clones driving repertoire changes may be melanoma-specific or general immune activation.

About this clone: Its antigen is not identified.

The sample's time point: pre-treatment baseline. One draw preceded checkpoint blockade; another followed its first cycle at week 3. At 12 weeks after first infusion, RECIST 1.1 defined response for most patients. Using immunoSEQ multiplex PCR, the repertoire was profiled, and TCRdb retains in-frame clones only, with some absent. The sample carries 9,700 or so clones, approximately 90% recorded once. Trimming shortened V by 0 bases and J by 0 bases, and 3 bases separated the two germline ends. Germline CDR1 reads KGHSH; CDR2 reads LQKENI. This CDR3 region has 14 residues. Sequenced here: blood, sampled from a patient treated with checkpoint blockade. The chain is built from TRBV18 and TRBJ2-1; D uncertain. The source of this sequence is a human donor with melanoma. The CDR3 region has the DNA TGTGCCAGCTCACCACCGAGCTCCTACAATGAGCAGTTCTTC. This translates into CASSPPSSYNEQFF. Combining the CDR3 with reference TRBV18 and TRBJ2-1 gives the whole variable domain NAGVMQNPRHLVRRRGQEARLRCSPMKGHSHVYWYRQLPEEGLKFMVYLQKENIIDESGMPKERFSAEFPKEGPSILRIQQVVRGDSAAYFCASSPPSSYNEQFFGPGTRLTVL.